This TCR beta chain was obtained from a study of identical twins. Findings and limits, study-wide: Donors were not followed over many years; analysis was cross-sectional. Recombination models fit unrelated individuals' TCR alpha sharing but underestimated twins'.

Germline CDR1 and CDR2: SNHLY and FYNNEI. The CDR3 length is 11 residues. V gave up 6 bases and J gave up 12 bases, with 12 bases separating them. Each CDR3 protein is one row after TCRdb ran MiXCR on the 5' RACE reads. The sample holds 200,000 to 250,000 distinct CDR3 sequences, approximately 11% seen once. This clonotype showed up just a few times. Antigen: not known. The data also belong to a second study, concerning yellow fever vaccine responses in identical twins.

What was sequenced was memory (CD45RO+) T cells sorted from blood. The chain employs TRBV2 and TRBJ2-1; D gene unclear. This TCR was recovered from a young woman in good health. The CDR3 sequence: CASSSNLGQFF. In DNA form, the CDR3 reads TGTGCCAGCAGCTCGAACTTGGGGCAGTTCTTC.